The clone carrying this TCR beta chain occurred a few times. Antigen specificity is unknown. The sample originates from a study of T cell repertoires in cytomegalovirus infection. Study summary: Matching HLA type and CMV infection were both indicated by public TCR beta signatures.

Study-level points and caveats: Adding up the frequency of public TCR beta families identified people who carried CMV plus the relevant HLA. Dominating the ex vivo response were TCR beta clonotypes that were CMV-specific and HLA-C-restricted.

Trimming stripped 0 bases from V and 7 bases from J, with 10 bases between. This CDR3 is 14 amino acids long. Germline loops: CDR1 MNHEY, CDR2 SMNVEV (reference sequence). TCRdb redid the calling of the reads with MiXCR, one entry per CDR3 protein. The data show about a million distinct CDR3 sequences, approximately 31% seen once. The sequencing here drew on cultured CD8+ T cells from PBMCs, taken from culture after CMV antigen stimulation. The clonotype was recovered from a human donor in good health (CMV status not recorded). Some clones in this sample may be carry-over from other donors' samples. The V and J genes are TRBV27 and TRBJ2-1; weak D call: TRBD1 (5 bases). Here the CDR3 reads CASSLSWQGNEQFF. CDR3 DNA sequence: TGTGCCAGCAGTTTATCGTGGCAGGGTAATGAGCAGTTCTTC.